Given below is one T cell receptor (beta chain) in context. This sample is drawn from a study of blood T cell repertoires in COVID-19. Using immunoSEQ multiplex PCR, the repertoire was profiled, and TCRdb retains in-frame clones only, with some absent. The sample lists over 200,000 clones, 84% occurring once. The sequence came from a woman aged 40 to 50 who had recovered from COVID-19. Sequencing was done on a sample of PBMCs or T cells enriched from blood (not recorded which).

CDR3 bases: TGTGCCAGCAGTGAAAGACGGGACTATGGCTACACCTTC. Translated: CASSERRDYGYTF. The genes are TRBV6-1 and TRBJ1-2; D is uncertain. CDR1 is MNHNS and CDR2 is SASEGT in the germline V gene. The germline V and J ends were trimmed by 2 bases and 3 bases, with 7 bases remaining between them. The CDR3 totals 13 residues.